The rows below give T cell receptor beta chains drawn from one sample of a study of T-cell reconstitution after alpha-beta-depleted transplantation in children. From the PCR reads, TCRdb called clonotypes with MiXCR, one entry per CDR3 protein. This sample carries roughly 670,000 distinct CDR3 sequences, approximately 14% of them seen once, and the ten largest clones take about 0.77%. The sample was PBMCs, taken before TCRalphabeta/CD19-depleted stem cell transplant. The receptor source for this set is a girl aged 2-9 years with congenital amegakaryocytic thrombocytopenia, due to receive a stem cell transplant. Each CDR3 is given with its conserved first and last residue. D genes are given only for firm matches. Expanded clones get a size class; other rows say once, few or many, or leave the size out.

V	J	size	D	length	CDR3	DNA
TRBV7-2	TRBJ1-3	many	.	16	CASASSGRFSGNTIYF	TGTGCCAGCGCCTCTTCAGGGAGATTCTCTGGAAACACCATATATTTT
TRBV5-1	TRBJ2-3	many	.	12	CASSRDRGTQYF	TGCGCCAGCAGCAGGGATAGGGGGACGCAGTATTTT
TRBV5-1	TRBJ2-3	many	.	14	CASSFRQGTDTQYF	TGCGCCAGCAGCTTCCGACAGGGCACAGATACGCAGTATTTT
TRBV3-1	TRBJ2-1	.	TRBD2	15	CASSQPSGSYNEQFF	TGTGCCAGCAGCCAACCTAGCGGCTCCTACAATGAGCAGTTCTTC
TRBV30	TRBJ2-4	few	TRBD1	13	CAWSGGFRNIQYF	TGTGCCTGGTCAGGGGGCTTTAGGAACATTCAGTACTTC
TRBV5-1	TRBJ2-7	few	.	15	CASSPPGSLSYEQYF	TGCGCCAGCAGCCCGCCGGGTAGTTTATCCTACGAGCAGTACTTC
TRBV7-8	TRBJ1-3	few	.	13	CASSLGRENTIYF	TGTGCCAGCAGCTTAGGCAGGGAAAACACCATATATTTT
TRBV15	TRBJ2-1	few	TRBD2	17	CATSRDRRLAGANEQFF	TGTGCCACCAGCAGAGATCGAAGGTTAGCGGGCGCCAATGAGCAGTTCTTC
TRBV19	TRBJ1-5	.	.	15	CASSISDRSNQPQHF	TGTGCCAGTAGTATTTCCGACAGGAGCAATCAGCCCCAGCATTTT
TRBV2	TRBJ2-1	.	.	11	CASGSGNEQFF	TGTGCCAGCGGGAGCGGAAATGAGCAGTTCTTC
TRBV15	TRBJ1-2	many	.	14	CATSRDSPHNGYTF	TGTGCCACCAGCAGAGACAGCCCCCATAATGGCTACACCTTC
TRBV18	TRBJ2-1	many	TRBD1	13	CASSDEYRDRAFF	TGTGCCAGCTCAGATGAGTACCGGGACAGGGCGTTCTTC
TRBV19	TRBJ2-7	.	TRBD2	16	CASSTGLAGGLNEQYF	TGTGCCAGTAGTACCGGACTAGCGGGAGGTCTCAACGAGCAGTACTTC
TRBV7-2	TRBJ2-3	many	.	15	CASSGSGPRTDTQYF	TGTGCCAGCAGCGGCAGCGGTCCGCGCACAGATACGCAGTATTTT
TRBV10-3	TRBJ1-5	many	TRBD1	17	CAISEARGKTGNQPQHF	TGTGCCATCAGTGAGGCGAGGGGGAAGACAGGGAATCAGCCCCAGCATTTT
TRBV11-3	TRBJ2-2	.	TRBD2	16	CASSSYTLAGAGELFF	TGTGCCAGCAGCTCCTACACCCTAGCGGGAGCCGGGGAGCTGTTTTTT
TRBV7-8	TRBJ2-1	.	.	15	CASSLGGFADNEQFF	TGTGCCAGCAGCTTAGGTGGGTTCGCCGACAATGAGCAGTTCTTC